This T cell receptor (beta chain) was sequenced for a study of T-cell reconstitution after alpha-beta-depleted transplantation in children (dated by TCRdb to about 2016). Context from the whole study: T-cell immune reconstitution after TCRalphabeta/CD19-depleted allogeneic hematopoietic cell transplantation in children was quantitatively tracked in the study by means of TCR repertoire profiling.

Library prep was done by PCR. Sequencing was performed on an Illumina HiSeq 2500. Molecular barcoding was employed in the preparation of TCR libraries, with unique molecular identifiers being used to normalize TCRbeta repertoire quantification. TCRdb reprocessed the public reads (quality trimming at Q25 with fastp, clone calling with MiXCR) and kept in-frame beta chains. Entries are consolidated by CDR3 protein sequence, retaining the most common genes and DNA. The sample table holds 500,000 or so distinct CDR3 sequences, of which approximately 32% were seen once. Jointly, the top ten make up under 3% of the sample. The cysteine opens and the valine closes a CDR3 of 17 amino acids. Of the read, only the CDR3 DNA is kept; its 51 bases are in frame from base 1. V is shortened by 4 bases, J by 0 bases, and the region joining them spans 19 bases. The germline V gene encodes CDR1 LNHDA and CDR2 SQIVND (reference sequence).

Worth noting for this clonotype: The antigen this receptor binds is unknown. No qualities accompany the bases; no much larger clone lies one base away.

This receptor was identified in a human donor who donated a stem cell graft to a child with aplastic anemia. The sequence links TRBV19 to TRBJ2-7, with no reliable assignment of the D segment. This material consisted of PBMCs from the stem cell graft donor, taken from the stem cell graft. The DNA sequence is as follows: TGTGCCAGTAGTACACGAGTTGGACGGGTCAGCTCCTACGAGCAGTACGTC. Its product reads: CASSTRVGRVSSYEQYV.